This is a list of T cell receptor beta chains from one sample in a study of blood T cell repertoires in COVID-19. Libraries were prepared by immunoSEQ multiplex PCR; TCRdb keeps only in-frame clonotypes and omits some of them. The profile shows 55,000 to 75,000 clones, 73% of them singletons. What was sequenced was peripheral blood. All receptors derive from a man aged 55 to 69 with acute or convalescent COVID-19. Each CDR3 is given with its conserved first and last residue. A D gene is named only where the DNA matches it firmly. Part of the rows lack a size; the others show once, few, many or a class for expanded clones.

>.|TRBV6-1|TRBJ1-6|.
TGTGCCAGCAGTGAGGCAGGGGAAGATAATTCACCCCTCCACTTT
CASSEAGEDNSPLHF
>few|TRBV6-5|TRBJ2-1|.
TGTGCCAGCAGTTTCACGACTGGAGGCGGTGAGCAGTTCTTC
CASSFTTGGGEQFF
>.|TRBV10-3|TRBJ2-2|TRBD1
TGTGCCATCAGTGAGTCCCCAGGTAGGGGACAGACCGGGGAGCTGTTTTTT
CAISESPGRGQTGELFF
>few|TRBV2|TRBJ1-1|.
TGTGCCAGCAGTGAAGTTAGCGCGAACACTGAAGCTTTCTTT
CASSEVSANTEAFF
>.|TRBV29-1|TRBJ2-1|TRBD2
TGCAGCGTCCGACTAGCGGGAGTAGAGTACAATGAGCAGTTCTTC
CSVRLAGVEYNEQFF
>.|TRBV19|TRBJ2-1|.
TGTGCCAGTAGTATCCAGGGGGGAAATGAGCAGTTCTTC
CASSIQGGNEQFF
>few|TRBV6-6|TRBJ1-6|TRBD1
TGTGCCAGCAGATCTGGACAGGAAACCCCCCTCCACTTT
CASRSGQETPLHF
>.|TRBV21-1|TRBJ2-2|.
TGTGCCAGCAGCAAAGATCGGTCGCGGGAGAACACCGGGGAGCTGTTTTTT
CASSKDRSRENTGELFF
>.|TRBV9|TRBJ1-3|.
TGTGCCAGCAGCCGGAGCGGCCCTGGAAACACCATATATTTT
CASSRSGPGNTIYF
>.|TRBV4-2|TRBJ1-6|TRBD1
TGTGCCAGCAGCCAAGACAAGTTATACGGGGCCACAGGGGTGCCCCTCCACTTT
CASSQDKLYGATGVPLHF
>few|TRBV29-1|TRBJ2-1|TRBD1
TGCAGCGTGGCCGGGACAGTAGACAATGAGCAGTTCTTC
CSVAGTVDNEQFF
>few|TRBV19|TRBJ1-5|.
TGTGCCAGTACCATGCGGGTAGAGAGCAATCAGCCCCAGCATTTT
CASTMRVESNQPQHF
>few|TRBV4-1|TRBJ1-1|.
TGCGCCAGCAGCCAAGGAGAACGGGAGACTGAAGCTTTCTTT
CASSQGERETEAFF
>.|TRBV25-1|TRBJ1-1|.
TGTGCCAGCAGTGATTGGGGGGGAGCTGAAGCTTTCTTT
CASSDWGGAEAFF
>medium-sized|TRBV9|TRBJ2-2|.
TGTGCCAGCAGCGACGAGTACACCGGGGAGCTGTTTTTT
CASSDEYTGELFF
>many|TRBV4-1|TRBJ2-3|.
TGCGCCAGCAGCCGGACGCGTACCGGCGGGGACCATGATACGCAGTATTTT
CASSRTRTGGDHDTQYF
>.|TRBV29-1|TRBJ2-7|TRBD2
TGCAGCGTTGAACGGGTGGGCGGGAGACCCTACGAGCAGTACTTC
CSVERVGGRPYEQYF
>.|TRBV10-3|TRBJ2-1|TRBD1
TGTGCCATCAGTGAGTCATGGGACAGGTCACACAATGAGCAGTTCTTC
CAISESWDRSHNEQFF
>.|TRBV4-1|TRBJ1-1|.
TGCGCCAGCTCATCCTTTTTTGAGGGTTTTGGTAACACTGAAGCTTTCTTT
CASSSFFEGFGNTEAFF
>.|TRBV2|TRBJ2-1|TRBD2
TGTGCCAGCAGTGTCGGGCCTAGCGGGAACAATGAGCAGTTCTTC
CASSVGPSGNNEQFF
>.|TRBV4-1|TRBJ2-5|TRBD1
TGCGCCAGCAGCCTTACGACAGGGGGTGTCCAAGAGACCCAGTACTTC
CASSLTTGGVQETQYF
>.|TRBV19|TRBJ1-1|TRBD1
TGTGCCAGTAGTAGACTATCCGGGACAGGAGTTGAAGCTTTCTTT
CASSRLSGTGVEAFF
>.|TRBV2|TRBJ2-3|TRBD2
TGTGCCAGCAGCTATGGACTAGAGGCAGATACGCAGTATTTT
CASSYGLEADTQYF
>.|TRBV24-1|TRBJ2-5|TRBD2
TGTGCCACCAGTGATTCTCTAGCGGGGGGGCCTAGGATTGAGACCCAGTACTTC
CATSDSLAGGPRIETQYF
>.|TRBV14|TRBJ1-1|.
TGTGCCAGCAGTCCTTACAGGGACACTGAAGCTTTCTTT
CASSPYRDTEAFF
>.|TRBV5-1|TRBJ1-5|TRBD1
TGCGCCAGCAGCAGGGGGCCGGGTCAGCCCCAGCATTTT
CASSRGPGQPQHF
>.|TRBV18|TRBJ1-1|TRBD1
TGTGCCAGCTCACCAATTGACAGGGGGAACACTGAAGCTTTCTTT
CASSPIDRGNTEAFF
>few|TRBV7-3|TRBJ2-1|.
TGTGCCAGCAGCCCCAACAGGGAATCCAATGAGCAGTTCTTC
CASSPNRESNEQFF
>.|TRBV9|TRBJ2-3|.
TGTGCCAGCAGCTTAACAGGGACACGCACAGATACGCAGTATTTT
CASSLTGTRTDTQYF
>.|TRBV4-1|TRBJ1-2|TRBD1
TGCGCCAGCAGCCCGGGACAGTACTATGGCTACACCTTC
CASSPGQYYGYTF
>.|TRBV30|TRBJ2-3|TRBD2
TGTGCCTGGATTAGCGGGGGGACAGATACGCAGTATTTT
CAWISGGTDTQYF
>few|TRBV11-3|TRBJ2-1|TRBD1
TGTGCCAGCAGCGAGGACAGGGGCTCCTACAATGAGCAGTTCTTC
CASSEDRGSYNEQFF
>.|TRBV11-3|TRBJ2-3|TRBD2
TGTGCCAGCAGCTTAGGACTAGCTGAGGGAGATACGCAGTATTTT
CASSLGLAEGDTQYF
>.|TRBV11-1|TRBJ1-1|.
TGTGCCAGCAGCTTAGGGGGCGCCTTGAACACTGAAGCTTTCTTT
CASSLGGALNTEAFF
>.|TRBV30|TRBJ2-1|TRBD2
TGTGCCTGGAGGGGGACTAGCGGCAACAATGAGCAGTTCTTC
CAWRGTSGNNEQFF
>.|TRBV29-1|TRBJ2-3|.
TGCAGCATCAGGGGGGAGCGGAGACAACCAGATACGCAGTATTTT
CSIRGERRQPDTQYF
>.|TRBV9|TRBJ2-5|.
TGTGCCAGCAGCGATGGGGTGGGGCATCAAGAGACCCAGTACTTC
CASSDGVGHQETQYF
>.|TRBV10-3|TRBJ1-1|TRBD1
TGTGCCATCAGGCCGGGACAGTTGAACACTGAAGCTTTCTTT
CAIRPGQLNTEAFF
>.|TRBV12-3/TRBV12-4|TRBJ2-7|.
TGTGCCAGCAGTTTATACAGGGAAAAGCAGTACTTC
CASSLYREKQYF
>.|TRBV7-2|TRBJ2-5|TRBD1
TGTGCCAGCAGCTCACAAGGGGGCAGGGGGGAGACCCAGTACTTC
CASSSQGGRGETQYF
>.|TRBV5-1|TRBJ1-4|TRBD1
TGCGCCAGCAGCTTGGGACAGGGGGATGAAAAACTGTTTTTT
CASSLGQGDEKLFF
>.|TRBV18|TRBJ2-7|TRBD1
TGTGCCAGCTCACCACCGGTCAGGGGGTCGGACGAGCAGTACTTC
CASSPPVRGSDEQYF
>.|TRBV6-5|TRBJ2-3|TRBD2
TGTGCCAGCAGGCCAGCGGGGTATACGCAGTATTTT
CASRPAGYTQYF
>.|TRBV6-5|TRBJ1-6|.
TGTGCCAGCAGTTACGCGAAGATGCGCTATTCACCCCTCCACTTT
CASSYAKMRYSPLHF
>.|TRBV19|TRBJ2-3|TRBD2
TGTGCCAGTAGTATGACTAGCGGGGGGACCACAGATACGCAGTATTTT
CASSMTSGGTTDTQYF
>.|TRBV6-6|TRBJ2-7|.
TGTGCCAGCACGGAGGTCCCCACCTCCGAGCAGTACTTC
CASTEVPTSEQYF
>.|TRBV3-1/TRBV3-2|TRBJ2-1|.
TGTGCCAGCAGCCCCGACAGGATTGAGCAGTTCTTC
CASSPDRIEQFF
>once|TRBV12-3/TRBV12-4|TRBJ1-5|.
TGTGCCAGCAGTCAGGGCGGCGGGCCCCAGCATTTT
CASSQGGGPQHF
>.|TRBV6-2/TRBV6-3|TRBJ2-3|TRBD1
TGTGCCAGCAGCTCGCAGGGGGTCAGAGATACGCAGTATTTT
CASSSQGVRDTQYF
>.|TRBV7-8|TRBJ1-5|.
TGTGCCAGCAGCACCAGAGGGCAGGCTCGGGGCAATCAGCCCCAGCATTTT
CASSTRGQARGNQPQHF
>few|TRBV12-3/TRBV12-4|TRBJ1-4|.
TGTGCCAGCAGTACCAACAGGGCCCAAGGGGTTTTT
CASSTNRAQGVF
>.|TRBV14|TRBJ2-1|.
TGTGCCAGCAGCCAAGCACTACTAGTTAGAGGTGAGCAGTTCTTC
CASSQALLVRGEQFF
>.|TRBV7-2|TRBJ2-5|TRBD2
TGTGCCAGCAGCCGCGGGGGGCAAGAGACCCAGTACTTC
CASSRGGQETQYF
>.|TRBV6-5|TRBJ1-1|TRBD1
TGTGCCAGCACAGAAGGTGCAGGGGGTGAAGCTTTCTTT
CASTEGAGGEAFF
>.|TRBV19|TRBJ2-1|.
TGTGCCAGTAGTATAGCTGCGGGCTCCTACAATGAGCAGTTCTTC
CASSIAAGSYNEQFF